The rows below give T cell receptor beta chains drawn from one sample of a study of CD8 T cells in Susac syndrome. TCRdb itself ran the immunoSEQ multiplex PCR reads through MiXCR, one entry per CDR3 protein. The table shows 130,000 or so distinct CDR3 sequences, with roughly 96% occurring only once. The sample taken for sequencing was CD4+ T cells from PBMCs. The receptor set was obtained from a human donor with multiple sclerosis. Each CDR3 is given with its conserved first and last residue. The order of the fields is clone size, J gene, D gene, V gene, CDR3 protein, CDR3 DNA. D genes are given only for firm matches. Clone size, where shown, is once, few, many, or a class for clones that have expanded.

size: NA
J: TRBJ1-5
D: NA
V: TRBV20-1
CDR3: CSAREGQSNQPQHF
DNA: TGCAGTGCTAGAGAAGGACAGAGCAATCAGCCCCAGCATTTT

size: NA
J: TRBJ1-1
D: NA
V: TRBV18
CDR3: CASSPGGRSGTEAFF
DNA: TGTGCCAGCTCACCGGGTGGAAGGTCCGGCACTGAAGCTTTCTTT

size: NA
J: TRBJ2-1
D: NA
V: TRBV12-3/TRBV12-4
CDR3: CASSLGRGPYNEQFF
DNA: TGTGCCAGCAGTCTAGGGCGGGGCCCATACAATGAGCAGTTCTTC

size: once
J: TRBJ1-1
D: NA
V: TRBV9
CDR3: CASSVGRVQNTEAFF
DNA: TGTGCCAGCAGCGTAGGAAGGGTCCAGAACACTGAAGCTTTCTTT

size: NA
J: TRBJ1-2
D: NA
V: TRBV28
CDR3: CASSSTGANNYGYTF
DNA: TGTGCCAGCAGTTCGACAGGTGCTAATAACTATGGCTACACCTTC

size: NA
J: TRBJ2-3
D: NA
V: TRBV29-1
CDR3: CSVDWARDTQYF
DNA: TGCAGCGTTGATTGGGCCCGGGATACGCAGTATTTT

size: NA
J: TRBJ1-5
D: NA
V: TRBV20-1
CDR3: CSATAGNQPQHF
DNA: TGCAGTGCCACGGCGGGGAATCAGCCCCAGCATTTT

size: NA
J: TRBJ2-3
D: TRBD1
V: TRBV20-1
CDR3: CSATKGAPDTQYF
DNA: TGCAGTGCCACTAAGGGGGCCCCAGATACGCAGTATTTT

size: once
J: TRBJ2-5
D: NA
V: TRBV5-4
CDR3: CASSLENGETQYF
DNA: TGTGCCAGCAGCTTAGAGAATGGAGAGACCCAGTACTTC

size: NA
J: TRBJ2-5
D: NA
V: TRBV5-1
CDR3: CASSPGGGGETQYF
DNA: TGCGCCAGCAGTCCCGGCGGGGGCGGCGAGACCCAGTACTTC

size: NA
J: TRBJ2-3
D: NA
V: TRBV12-3/TRBV12-4
CDR3: CASTHLMAMPTQYF
DNA: TGTGCCAGCACTCACCTGATGGCGATGCCTACGCAGTATTTT

size: NA
J: TRBJ2-7
D: NA
V: TRBV19
CDR3: CASSIIFGGQHQYEQYF
DNA: TGTGCCAGTAGTATTATTTTTGGTGGGCAGCACCAATACGAGCAGTACTTC

size: NA
J: TRBJ1-2
D: NA
V: TRBV29-1
CDR3: CSVDKTGFRGYTF
DNA: TGCAGCGTGGATAAGACTGGTTTTCGGGGCTACACCTTC

size: NA
J: TRBJ2-7
D: NA
V: TRBV18
CDR3: CASSPVVGEQYF
DNA: TGTGCCAGCTCACCTGTAGTTGGGGAGCAGTACTTC

size: once
J: TRBJ2-7
D: TRBD1
V: TRBV20-1
CDR3: CSAHDRVEQYF
DNA: TGCAGTGCCCATGACAGGGTCGAGCAGTACTTC

size: NA
J: TRBJ2-7
D: NA
V: TRBV12-3/TRBV12-4
CDR3: CASRPLNRGTGEQYF
DNA: TGTGCCAGCAGGCCTCTAAATCGGGGTACGGGCGAGCAGTACTTC

size: NA
J: TRBJ2-7
D: NA
V: TRBV6-5
CDR3: CASSPIGQSFGEQYF
DNA: TGTGCCAGCAGCCCAATAGGTCAGTCGTTCGGGGAGCAGTACTTC

size: NA
J: TRBJ2-3
D: TRBD2
V: TRBV24-1
CDR3: CATSDSTGGSTDTQYF
DNA: TGTGCCACCAGTGATTCCACGGGGGGGAGCACAGATACGCAGTATTTT

size: NA
J: TRBJ1-6
D: NA
V: TRBV7-8
CDR3: CASSLGAGGSPLHF
DNA: TGTGCCAGCAGCTTAGGGGCAGGCGGTTCACCCCTCCACTTT

size: NA
J: TRBJ1-2
D: TRBD1
V: TRBV30
CDR3: CAQWDRGNYGYTF
DNA: TGTGCCCAATGGGACAGGGGGAACTATGGCTACACCTTC

size: NA
J: TRBJ1-4
D: NA
V: TRBV30
CDR3: CAWSTMDRTNEKLFF
DNA: TGTGCCTGGAGTACGATGGACAGAACAAATGAAAAACTGTTTTTT

size: NA
J: TRBJ2-5
D: TRBD1
V: TRBV30
CDR3: CAWNRQGPWRETQYF
DNA: TGTGCCTGGAATAGACAGGGACCGTGGCGGGAGACCCAGTACTTC

size: NA
J: TRBJ2-1
D: NA
V: TRBV6-5
CDR3: CASSYPPMGGNINEQFF
DNA: TGTGCCAGCAGTTACCCGCCGATGGGCGGGAATATAAATGAGCAGTTCTTC

size: NA
J: TRBJ1-5
D: NA
V: TRBV27
CDR3: CASSGRAGEPQHF
DNA: TGTGCCAGCAGTGGGAGGGCAGGGGAGCCCCAGCATTTT

size: NA
J: TRBJ2-7
D: TRBD2
V: TRBV28
CDR3: CASSQLTSGRHEQYF
DNA: TGTGCCAGCAGTCAATTGACTAGCGGGAGACACGAGCAGTACTTC

size: NA
J: TRBJ2-2
D: NA
V: TRBV7-7
CDR3: CASSLRLAGELFF
DNA: TGTGCCAGCAGCCTAAGACTGGCCGGGGAGCTGTTTTTT

size: once
J: TRBJ2-1
D: TRBD1
V: TRBV25-1
CDR3: CASSRTGSNEQFF
DNA: TGTGCCAGCAGTAGGACAGGGTCCAATGAGCAGTTCTTC

size: NA
J: TRBJ2-4
D: NA
V: TRBV7-9
CDR3: CASSLGGALAKNIQYF
DNA: TGTGCCAGCAGCCTAGGAGGGGCCCTAGCCAAAAACATTCAGTACTTC